The 32 T cell receptor beta chains reported below all come from one sample, sequenced in a study of Graves' ophthalmopathy and Graves' hyperthyroidism. The sequenced template was RNA, covering the TCR beta CDR3 region. HTBI-primed RT-PCR formed the first round, and a multiplex PCR formed the second. Using its own MiXCR run on the multiplex PCR reads, TCRdb lists one record per CDR3 protein. The table records 400,000 or so distinct CDR3 sequences, 15% of them present only once. Sequencing was performed on peripheral blood. Receptor source: a woman younger than 35 with stable Graves' hyperthyroidism.

This clonotype was counted a few times. An end of the junction does not agree with germline; a read error may underlie this. The chain employs TRBV7-7 and TRBJ2-7, with a weak D call TRBD1 (6 bases). CDR1 and CDR2 (germline): SSHAT, FNYEAQ (reference sequence). The CDR3 extends over 14 amino acids. The CDR3 coding sequence is TGTGCTAGCAGCCCCCTAGATACAGGGTTGGAGCAGTACTTC. Protein product: CASSPLDTGLEQYF. Full variable domain (outside the CDR3, taken from reference TRBV7-7 and TRBJ2-7): GAGVSQSPRYKVTKRGQDVTLRCDPISSHATLYWYQQALGQGPEFLTYFNYEAQPDKSGLPSDRFSAERPEGSISTLTIQRTEQRDSAMYRCASSPLDTGLEQYFGPGTRLTVT.

This chain joins TRBV6-5 and TRBJ1-2; TRBD1 is a possible D gene (5 bases). The germline V and J ends were trimmed by 4 bases and 5 bases, with 11 bases remaining between them. Germline values: CDR1 MNHEY, CDR2 SVGAGI. The CDR3 is made up of 13 amino acids. The CDR3 DNA reads TGTGCCAGCAGTTTCGGGACCTATTATGGCTACACCTTC. Its translation: CASSFGTYYGYTF.

This clonotype has a handful of counts. This chain joins TRBV20-1 and TRBJ2-5; D is tentatively TRBD1 or TRBD2 (6 bases each). The germline V gene has CDR1 DFQATT and CDR2 SNEGSKA (reference sequence). The CDR3 has 15 residues. Trimming left V 1 base short and J 5 bases short, with 17 bases between. The chain's CDR3 is CSARGGRGLAETQYF. CDR3 coding DNA: TGCAGTGCTAGAGGGGGGCGTGGGCTAGCGGAGACCCAGTACTTC.

This clonotype was observed many times. The chain has TRBV6-2 or TRBV6-3 and TRBJ2-2; D unclear. Between the trimmed V and J ends, which lost 3 bases and 0 bases, there was a span of 11 bases. This CDR3 comprises 16 residues. Germline V gene sequence: CDR1 MNHEY, CDR2 SVGEGT. Written as DNA, the CDR3 is TGTGCCAGCAGTTATTGGCAGGTGACGAACACCGGGGAGCTGTTTTTT. Protein sequence: CASSYWQVTNTGELFF.

V usage is TRBV24-1 and J usage is TRBJ2-4; a possible D gene is TRBD2 (6 bases). V lost 4 bases and J 1 base, leaving 7 bases between the germline ends. Germline values: CDR1 KGHDR, CDR2 SFDVKD. The CDR3 sequence is 14 residues long. CDR3 region: CATSEAGAKNIQYF. The CDR3 DNA sequence: TGTGCCACCAGTGAGGCGGGGGCCAAAAACATTCAGTACTTC.

This clonotype was seen repeatedly, ten times or more. V is TRBV11-2 and J is TRBJ1-1; TRBD1 might be the D (6 bases). Per the germline V gene, CDR1 is SGHAT and CDR2 is FQNNGV. CDR3 size: 15 residues. Trimming pared 5 bases from V and 5 bases from J, leaving 18 bases between. CDR3 sequence (DNA): TGTGCCAGCAGCGCCTTAGGGGGGCGGAGGACTGAAGCTTTCTTT. Translating gives CASSALGGRRTEAFF.

This clonotype was counted a few times. The V and J genes are TRBV2 and TRBJ1-6, with TRBD1 matching over 10 bases. This CDR3 has 14 amino acids. Unmatched junction bases numbered 8, after V lost 8 bases and J lost 10 bases. Germline V gene sequence: CDR1 SNHLY, CDR2 FYNNEI. The DNA for the CDR3 is TGTGCCAGCGGCGGACAGGGGGGAGGATCACCCCTCCACTTT. Translating gives CASGGQGGGSPLHF.

The J gene is TRBJ1-1, the V gene TRBV4-2; weak D call: TRBD1 (6 bases). Per germline, CDR1 LGHNA and CDR2 YNFKEQ. The CDR3 is made up of 14 amino acids. V was trimmed by 1 base and J by 2 bases, leaving 8 bases between them. CDR3 nucleotide sequence: TGTGCCAGCAGCCAAGGGACAGAAAACACTGAAGCTTTCTTT. Its translation: CASSQGTENTEAFF.

At least ten counts were recorded for this clonotype. The gene calls are TRBV29-1 and TRBJ2-5; 8 bases are a match to TRBD2. The CDR3 is 12 residues long. V lost 7 bases to trimming and J lost 4 bases; unmatched junction nucleotides: 5. Germline CDR1 and CDR2: SQVTM and ANQGSEA. The DNA of the CDR3 is TGCAGCGGGGGGACTAGAGGAGAGACCCAGTACTTC. Translated: CSGGTRGETQYF.

The J gene is TRBJ1-1, the V gene TRBV19; TRBD1 matches 8 bases. The CDR3 length is 14 residues. V trimming: 5 bases; J trimming: 3 bases; junction bases outside the gene matches: 5. Germline V gene sequence: CDR1 LNHDA, CDR2 SQIVND (reference sequence). The CDR3 here is CASSSPGGYTEAFF. DNA for the CDR3: TGTGCCAGTAGTTCCCCAGGGGGCTACACTGAAGCTTTCTTT.

This clonotype was seen once. The genes are TRBV6-1 and TRBJ2-2; D gene uncertain. Trimming took 3 bases from V and 3 from J, leaving 8 bases between them. This CDR3 contains 14 residues. Germline CDR1 and CDR2: MNHNS and SASEGT. In nucleotides, the CDR3 is TGTGCCAGCAGTGATCACCGGGACACCGGGGAGCTGTTTTTT. It specifies CASSDHRDTGELFF.

There are many counts of this clonotype. The J gene is TRBJ1-2, the V gene TRBV6-2 or TRBV6-3; D might be TRBD1 (6 bases). The germline gives CDR1 MNHEY, CDR2 SVGEGT. Trimming removed 7 bases from V and 4 bases from J, with 10 bases in between. This CDR3 has 12 residues. The CDR3 protein is CASTAQGYGYTF. CDR3 sequence (DNA): TGTGCCAGCACCGCACAGGGCTATGGCTACACCTTC.

This clonotype turned up a few times. The chain combines TRBV4-1 with TRBJ2-2, with no clear D. In germline, CDR1 is MGHRA, CDR2 YSYEKL. The V gene lost 6 bases and the J gene lost 4 bases, with 12 bases spanning the gap. This CDR3 comprises 14 residues. CDR3 region: CASSDWKATGELFF. The DNA for the CDR3 is TGCGCCAGCAGTGACTGGAAAGCCACCGGGGAGCTGTTTTTT.

There are many counts of this clonotype. The chain combines TRBV15 with TRBJ1-5; D is undetermined. The germline gives CDR1 LNHNV, CDR2 YYDKDF (reference sequence). The CDR3 contains 15 residues. V was clipped by 0 bases and J by 5 bases, with 11 bases between them. CDR3 nucleotides: TGTGCCACCAGCAGAGATCAGAAGAGCGATCAGCCCCAGCATTTT. This codes for CATSRDQKSDQPQHF.

This clonotype occurred many times. J is TRBJ2-5 and V is TRBV12-3 or TRBV12-4; D gene unclear. V was pared by 7 bases and J by 5 bases, with 14 bases between. CDR3 length: 13 residues. DNA for the CDR3: TGTGCCAGCACCGTGACTTCGACTGAGACCCAGTACTTC. This gives the protein CASTVTSTETQYF.

In its sample, this clonotype was seen many times. The rearrangement uses TRBV7-3 and TRBJ1-6, with D tentatively TRBD1 (5 bases). The ends were cut back, 4 bases at V and 9 bases at J, with 19 bases in the middle. Germline lookup yields CDR1 SGHTA and CDR2 FQGTGA. This CDR3 comprises 16 residues. CDR3 DNA: TGTGCCAGCAGCTCCCGACAGAGGGGTCTGGGTTCACCCCTCCACTTT. Its protein product is CASSSRQRGLGSPLHF.

This clonotype was counted ten times or more. This chain joins TRBV29-1 and TRBJ2-7; no reliable D call. Germline V gene data show CDR1 as SQVTM and CDR2 as ANQGSEA. V was cut by 4 bases and J by 4 bases, with 8 bases left in between. The CDR3 length is 11 residues. CDR3 residues: CSVGPPYEQYF. The CDR3 nucleotides are TGCAGCGTTGGTCCGCCTTACGAGCAGTACTTC.

A few counts support this clonotype. The chain employs TRBV10-3 and TRBJ1-1; 7 nucleotides agree with TRBD1. This CDR3 region has 14 residues. The germline V gene encodes CDR1 ENHRY and CDR2 SYGVKD. V gave up 6 bases and J gave up 3 bases; unmatched junction bases: 7. The CDR3 DNA reads as TGTGCCATCAGGCCGACAGGGATAGACACTGAAGCTTTCTTT. The encoded protein is CAIRPTGIDTEAFF.

At least ten counts were recorded for this clonotype. The chain combines TRBV2 with TRBJ1-2; possibly TRBD1 for D (6 bases). Germline V gives CDR1 SNHLY, CDR2 FYNNEI. The V gene lost 0 bases and the J gene lost 5 bases, with 16 bases spanning the gap. This CDR3 is 16 amino acids long. The CDR3 spells CASSEARGGTLYGYTF. The CDR3, as DNA: TGTGCCAGCAGTGAAGCGAGAGGGGGGACGCTTTATGGCTACACCTTC. The whole variable domain, remainder taken from reference TRBV2 and TRBJ1-2, is EPEVTQTPSHQVTQMGQEVILRCVPISNHLYFYWYRQILGQKVEFLVSFYNNEISEKSEIFDDQFSVERPDGSNFTLKIRSTKLEDSAMYFCASSEARGGTLYGYTFGSGTRLTVV.

This clonotype was recorded at least ten times. The chain is built from TRBV19 and TRBJ1-3; 7 bases align to TRBD1. In germline, CDR1 is LNHDA, CDR2 SQIVND (reference sequence). CDR3 length: 20 residues. Trimming removed 8 bases from V and 2 bases from J; junction bases left unmatched: 24. The CDR3 region has the DNA TGTGCCAGTCGCCGCGTGGTGGGGTCGACAGGGAACCTCGCTGGAAACACCATATATTTT. Translating gives CASRRVVGSTGNLAGNTIYF.

This clonotype occurred many times. This chain connects TRBV28 to TRBJ1-2, with 7 bases matching TRBD1. The germline gives CDR1 MDHEN, CDR2 SYDVKM. The CDR3 sequence is 13 residues long. With 5 bases clipped from V and 2 bases from J, the junction kept 2 bases outside the gene matches. The CDR3 DNA sequence: TGTGCCAGCAGTGAGGGACAGAACTATGGCTACACCTTC. Protein: CASSEGQNYGYTF.

The chain couples TRBV6-1 to TRBJ1-5; D is perhaps TRBD1 (6 bases). Trimming pared 4 bases from V and 2 bases from J, leaving 15 bases between. In germline, CDR1 is MNHNS, CDR2 SASEGT. CDR3 length: 16 amino acids. CDR3 region: CASSGGLRLGNQPQHF. As DNA, the CDR3 is TGTGCCAGCAGTGGGGGGCTTCGGCTGGGCAATCAGCCCCAGCATTTT.

In its sample, this clonotype was seen many times. The CDR3 bases are TGTGCCAGCAGTGAAGCGGTGGACAGGCTAGTCAATCAGCCCCAGCATTTT. Encoded protein: CASSEAVDRLVNQPQHF. This chain connects TRBV6-1 to TRBJ1-5, with TRBD1 matching over 7 bases. Germline lookup yields CDR1 MNHNS and CDR2 SASEGT. V was clipped by 0 bases and J by 3 bases; unmatched bases: 8. CDR3 length equals 17 residues.

In its sample, this clonotype was seen many times. The chain uses TRBV6-1 and TRBJ2-7; maybe TRBD2 (5 bases). V lost 7 bases and J 5 bases, leaving 12 bases between the germline ends. The germline V gene has CDR1 MNHNS and CDR2 SASEGT. This CDR3 comprises 12 residues. CDR3 bases: TGTGCCAGCACCCAAACCGGGGACGAGCAGTACTTC. Translated, it gives CASTQTGDEQYF.

This clonotype was detected many times. The chain joins TRBV19 to TRBJ2-5; weak D call: TRBD1 (5 bases). V was clipped by 3 bases and J by 3 bases, with 17 bases between them. Per germline, CDR1 LNHDA and CDR2 SQIVND (reference sequence). The CDR3 loop spans 16 amino acids. CDR3 nucleotides: TGTGCCAGTAGTATGAGTCAGGGTGTGGAGAAAGAGACCCAGTACTTC. Translated: CASSMSQGVEKETQYF.

This clonotype has at least ten counts. The chain employs TRBV6-2 or TRBV6-3 and TRBJ2-5; the D is unclear. This CDR3 contains 12 residues. CDR1 and CDR2 (germline): MNHEY, SVGEGT. The V and J ends lost 5 bases and 5 bases respectively, with 9 bases between them. This CDR3 reads CASSPTWETQYF. Written as DNA, the CDR3 is TGTGCCAGCAGTCCTACCTGGGAGACCCAGTACTTC.

This clonotype appeared many times. The genes are TRBV7-2 and TRBJ1-1; possible D gene TRBD1, 5 bases. V gave up 1 base and J gave up 4 bases, with 10 bases separating them. The CDR3 is 14 residues long. Germline V gene data show CDR1 as SGHTA and CDR2 as FQGNSA. As DNA, the CDR3 is TGTGCCAGCAGCTTAGGGGGACCGGGCACTGAAGCTTTCTTT. It codes for CASSLGGPGTEAFF.

This clonotype was seen ten or more times. The J gene is TRBJ2-5, the V gene TRBV27; TRBD1 is a possible D gene (6 bases). Deletions cut 5 bases from V and 5 bases from J, with 12 bases between. Germline values: CDR1 MNHEY, CDR2 SMNVEV (reference sequence). The CDR3 totals 13 residues. This CDR3 reads CASSPITGETQYF. The CDR3 DNA follows: TGTGCCAGCAGTCCAATAACAGGGGAGACCCAGTACTTC.

This clonotype was observed many times. The chain links TRBV7-8 to TRBJ1-6; TRBD1 aligns across 11 bases. V was clipped by 3 bases and J by 14 bases; unmatched bases: 12. This CDR3 contains 16 residues. CDR1 is SGHVS, CDR2 FQNEAQ, per germline. In DNA form, the CDR3 reads TGTGCCAGCAGCTTTCACCGGGACAGGGGGTACGGAACCCTCCACTTT. It codes for CASSFHRDRGYGTLHF.

The V call is TRBV6-1, the J call TRBJ2-5, with TRBD1 matching over 8 bases. From germline, CDR1 is MNHNS and CDR2 SASEGT. This CDR3 region has 15 residues. J gave up 7 bases and V 4 bases, and 11 bases lay outside the gene matches. The CDR3 reads CASSARTGGLPTQYF. For the CDR3, the DNA is TGTGCCAGCAGTGCTAGAACAGGGGGACTCCCGACCCAGTACTTC.

This clonotype was seen at least ten times. V usage is TRBV6-5 and J usage is TRBJ1-1; D possibly corresponds to TRBD1 (5 bases). The V and J ends lost 3 bases and 3 bases respectively, with 14 bases between them. Germline values: CDR1 MNHEY, CDR2 SVGAGI. This CDR3 is 15 amino acids long. This chain's CDR3 is CASSYNQGQDTEAFF. In DNA, the CDR3 is TGTGCCAGCAGTTATAATCAGGGTCAGGACACTGAAGCTTTCTTT.

This clonotype has at least ten counts. The chain joins TRBV6-2 or TRBV6-3 to TRBJ1-1; D unclear. The CDR3 sequence is 12 residues long. Germline loops: CDR1 MNHEY, CDR2 SVGEGT. Trimming pared 10 bases from V and 4 bases from J, leaving 13 bases between. In DNA form, the CDR3 reads TGTGCCATCTCCGGGCGGGGCACTGAAGCTTTCTTT. Its translation is CAISGRGTEAFF.